The T cell receptor (beta chain) under discussion was sequenced for a study of cytomegalovirus exposure and HLA in healthy donors. Across the whole study: The approximately 670 first-cohort repertoires shared a platform with the 130 or so validation repertoires, as reported in a later analysis. Study-level results: Cytomegalovirus-associated status was assigned to some 160 TCR beta chains.

The repertoire was sequenced with immunoSEQ multiplex PCR; TCRdb's copy has only in-frame clones and lacks some. The sample carries 65,000 to 75,000 clones, about 93% recorded once. On this clone: Its antigen is undetermined.

The ends were cut back, 2 bases at V and 7 bases at J, with 27 bases in the middle. The V gene's germline CDR1 is SGHTA and CDR2 FQGNSA. This CDR3 contains 19 residues. The chain links TRBV7-2 to TRBJ2-1, with D unresolved. This TCR was recovered from a man aged 18-30 years in good health and CMV-seropositive. The specimen was PBMCs. The CDR3 nucleotides are TGTGCCAGCAGCTTAACGTCTAGGCTTGGCGTTCGGAGAGCGAATGAGCAGTTCTTC. Amino acid sequence: CASSLTSRLGVRRANEQFF. Based on the CDR3 plus reference TRBV7-2 and TRBJ2-1, the full variable domain is GAGVSQSPSNKVTEKGKDVELRCDPISGHTALYWYRQSLGQGLEFLIYFQGNSAPDKSGLPSDRFSAERTGGSVSTLTIQRTQQEDSAVYLCASSLTSRLGVRRANEQFFGPGTRLTVL.